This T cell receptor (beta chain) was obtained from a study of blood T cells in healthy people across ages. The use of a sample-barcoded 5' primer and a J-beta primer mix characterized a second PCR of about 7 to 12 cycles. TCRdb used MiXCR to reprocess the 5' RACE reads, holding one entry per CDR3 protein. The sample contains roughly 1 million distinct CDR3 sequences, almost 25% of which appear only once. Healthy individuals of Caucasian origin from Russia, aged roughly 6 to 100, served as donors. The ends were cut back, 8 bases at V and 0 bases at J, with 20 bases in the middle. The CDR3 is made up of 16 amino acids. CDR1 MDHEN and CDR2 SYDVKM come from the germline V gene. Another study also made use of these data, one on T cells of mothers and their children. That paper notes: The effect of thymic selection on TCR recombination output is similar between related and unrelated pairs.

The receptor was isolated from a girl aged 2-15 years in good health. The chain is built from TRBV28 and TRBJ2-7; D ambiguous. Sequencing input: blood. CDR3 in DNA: TGTGCCAGCGCCAGCCCAAGATTAAGAGGCTCCTACGAGCAGTACTTC. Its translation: CASASPRLRGSYEQYF.